This TCR beta chain was obtained from a study of spatial heterogeneity in lung cancer. TCRdb called the 5' RACE reads again in MiXCR, with one record for every CDR3 protein. The table includes a few thousand distinct CDR3 sequences, roughly 7.7% detected once. Germline lookup yields CDR1 MGHRA and CDR2 YSYEKL. The V end was cut by 0 bases, the J end by 0 bases, with 6 bases between. CDR3 length equals 15 residues. In its sample, this clonotype ranks as medium-sized. The time point is: sample taken at primary tumor resection. Tumor, nontumor lung or frozen PBMC supplied whole RNA that was sequenced unsorted. Donors were 72 untreated early-stage non-small cell lung cancer patients.

The source of this sequence is a male donor with early-stage non-small cell lung cancer. The input for sequencing was normal lung tissue next to the tumor, taken at surgery. The chain links TRBV4-1 to TRBJ1-3, with D hard to call. The DNA for the CDR3 is TGCGCCAGCAGCCAAGAGGCGGACTCTGGAAACACCATATATTTT. Its translation is CASSQEADSGNTIYF.